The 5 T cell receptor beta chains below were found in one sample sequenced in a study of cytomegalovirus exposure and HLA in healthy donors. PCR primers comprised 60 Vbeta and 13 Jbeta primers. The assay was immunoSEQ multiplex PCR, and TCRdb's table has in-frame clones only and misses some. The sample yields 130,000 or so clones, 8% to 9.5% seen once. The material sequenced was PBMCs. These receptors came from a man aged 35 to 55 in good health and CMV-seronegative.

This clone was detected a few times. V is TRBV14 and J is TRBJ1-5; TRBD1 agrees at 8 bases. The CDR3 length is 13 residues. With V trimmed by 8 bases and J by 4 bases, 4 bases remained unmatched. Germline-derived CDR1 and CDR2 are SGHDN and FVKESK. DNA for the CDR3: TGTGCCAGCGGAGACAGGGGTAATCAGCCCCAGCATTTT. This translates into CASGDRGNQPQHF. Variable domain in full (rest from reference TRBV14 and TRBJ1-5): EAGVTQFPSHSVIEKGQTVTLRCDPISGHDNLYWYRRVMGKEIKFLLHFVKESKQDESGMPNNRFLAERTGGTYSTLKVQPAELEDSGVYFCASGDRGNQPQHFGDGTRLSIL.

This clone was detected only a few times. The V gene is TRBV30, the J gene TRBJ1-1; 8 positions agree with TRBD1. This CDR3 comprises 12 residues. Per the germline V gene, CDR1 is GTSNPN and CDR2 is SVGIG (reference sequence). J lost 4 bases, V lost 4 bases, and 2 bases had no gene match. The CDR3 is CAWTTGGTEAFF. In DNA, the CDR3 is TGTGCCTGGACAACAGGGGGCACTGAAGCTTTCTTT. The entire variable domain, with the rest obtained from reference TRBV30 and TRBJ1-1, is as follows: SQTIHQWPATLVQPVGSPLSLECTVEGTSNPNLYWYRQAAGRGLQLLFYSVGIGQISSEVPQNLSASRPQDRQFILSSKKLLLSDSGFYLCAWTTGGTEAFFGQGTRLTVV.

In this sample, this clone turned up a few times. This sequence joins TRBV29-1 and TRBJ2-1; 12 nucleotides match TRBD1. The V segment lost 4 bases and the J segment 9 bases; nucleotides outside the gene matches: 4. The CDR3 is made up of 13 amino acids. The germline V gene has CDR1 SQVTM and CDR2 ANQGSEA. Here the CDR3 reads CSVGGQGAFEQFF. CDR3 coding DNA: TGCAGCGTTGGGGGACAGGGGGCTTTTGAGCAGTTCTTC.

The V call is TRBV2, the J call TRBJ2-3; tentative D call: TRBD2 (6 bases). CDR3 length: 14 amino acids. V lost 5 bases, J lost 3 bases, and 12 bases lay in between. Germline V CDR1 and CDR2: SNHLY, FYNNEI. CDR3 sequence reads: CASSSRRGTDTQYF. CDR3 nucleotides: TGTGCCAGCAGTAGTAGGCGGGGTACAGATACGCAGTATTTT. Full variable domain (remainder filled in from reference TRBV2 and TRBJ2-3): EPEVTQTPSHQVTQMGQEVILRCVPISNHLYFYWYRQILGQKVEFLVSFYNNEISEKSEIFDDQFSVERPDGSNFTLKIRSTKLEDSAMYFCASSSRRGTDTQYFGPGTRLTVL.

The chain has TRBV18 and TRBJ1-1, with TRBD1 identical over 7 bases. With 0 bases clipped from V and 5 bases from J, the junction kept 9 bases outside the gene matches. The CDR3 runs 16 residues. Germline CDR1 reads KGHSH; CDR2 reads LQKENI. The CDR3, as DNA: TGTGCCAGCTCACCACCACCTAGACAGGGAAGGACTGAAGCTTTCTTT. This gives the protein CASSPPPRQGRTEAFF.